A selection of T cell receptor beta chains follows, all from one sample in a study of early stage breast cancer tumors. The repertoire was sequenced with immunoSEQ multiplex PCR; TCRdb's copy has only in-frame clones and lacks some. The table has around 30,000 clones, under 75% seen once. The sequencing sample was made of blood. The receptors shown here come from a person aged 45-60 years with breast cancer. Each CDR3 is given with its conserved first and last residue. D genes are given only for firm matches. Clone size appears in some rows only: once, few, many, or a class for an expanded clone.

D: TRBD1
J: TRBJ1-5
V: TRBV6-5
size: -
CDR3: CASRSTGNQPQHF
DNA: TGTGCCAGCAGATCGACAGGGAATCAGCCCCAGCATTTT

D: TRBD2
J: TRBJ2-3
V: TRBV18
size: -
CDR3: CASSPLAGSTDTQYF
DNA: TGTGCCAGCTCACCGCTAGCGGGCAGCACAGATACGCAGTATTTT

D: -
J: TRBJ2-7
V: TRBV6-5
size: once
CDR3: CASSLERDRSYEQYF
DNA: -

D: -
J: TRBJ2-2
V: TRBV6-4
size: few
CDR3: CASTRDFGTGELFF
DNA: TGTGCCAGCACCCGGGACTTCGGCACCGGGGAGCTGTTTTTT

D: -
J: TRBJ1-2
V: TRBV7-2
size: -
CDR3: CASSLGGYGYTF
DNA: TGTGCCAGCAGCTTAGGGGGCTATGGCTACACCTTC

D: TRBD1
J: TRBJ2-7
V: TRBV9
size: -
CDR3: CASSPGDRDHEQYF
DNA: TGTGCCAGCAGCCCGGGGGACAGGGACCACGAGCAGTACTTC

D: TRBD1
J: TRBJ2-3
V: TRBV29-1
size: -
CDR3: CSVEHGTGRADTQYF
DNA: TGCAGCGTTGAACACGGGACAGGGCGGGCAGATACGCAGTATTTT

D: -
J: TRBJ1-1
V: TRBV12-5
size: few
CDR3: CASGPTYLGTEAFF
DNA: TGTGCTAGTGGACCTACATATTTGGGCACTGAAGCTTTCTTT

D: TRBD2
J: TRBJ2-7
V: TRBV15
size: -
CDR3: CATKNSGSSYEQYF
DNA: TGTGCCACCAAGAACAGCGGGAGCTCCTACGAGCAGTACTTC

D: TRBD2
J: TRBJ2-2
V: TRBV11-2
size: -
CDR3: CASYRGGINTGELFF
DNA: TGTGCCAGCTATAGGGGAGGGATAAACACCGGGGAGCTGTTTTTT

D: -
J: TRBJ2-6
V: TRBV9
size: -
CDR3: CASSVPGFSGANVLTF
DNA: TGTGCCAGCAGCGTCCCGGGTTTCTCTGGGGCCAACGTCCTGACTTTC

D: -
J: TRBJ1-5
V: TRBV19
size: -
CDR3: CASSIPGDNQPQHF
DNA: TGTGCCAGTAGTATACCGGGCGACAATCAGCCCCAGCATTTT

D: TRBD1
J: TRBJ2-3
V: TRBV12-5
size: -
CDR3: CATGGFVPGQAYTDTQYF
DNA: TGTGCTACCGGAGGGTTCGTACCGGGACAGGCCTACACAGATACGCAGTATTTT

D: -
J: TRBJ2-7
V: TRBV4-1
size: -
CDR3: CASSLDPAAYEQYF
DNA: TGCGCCAGCAGCCTTGACCCGGCGGCCTACGAGCAGTACTTC

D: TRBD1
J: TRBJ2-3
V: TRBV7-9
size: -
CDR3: CASTEGKGAVTDTQYF
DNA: TGTGCCAGCACCGAAGGAAAGGGGGCTGTCACAGATACGCAGTATTTT

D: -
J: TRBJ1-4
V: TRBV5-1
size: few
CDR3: CASRSGTGNEKLFF
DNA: TGCGCCAGCAGGTCCGGGACGGGTAATGAAAAACTGTTTTTT

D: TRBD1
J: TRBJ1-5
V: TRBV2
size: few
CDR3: CASRRGQHNQPQHF
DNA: TGTGCCAGCCGGCGGGGACAGCACAATCAGCCCCAGCATTTT

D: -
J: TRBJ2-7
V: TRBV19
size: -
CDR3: CASSIGLTYEQYF
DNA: TGTGCCAGTAGTATTGGGCTAACCTACGAGCAGTACTTC

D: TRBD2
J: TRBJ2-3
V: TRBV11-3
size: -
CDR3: CASSPRLAGVDTQYF
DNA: TGTGCCAGCAGCCCCCGTCTAGCGGGAGTTGATACGCAGTATTTT

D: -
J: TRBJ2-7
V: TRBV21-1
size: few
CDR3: CASSKATRNRACEQYF
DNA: TGTGCCAGCAGCAAAGCCACGAGAAATAGGGCCTGCGAGCAGTACTTC

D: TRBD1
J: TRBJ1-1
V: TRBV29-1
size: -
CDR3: CSVEPQGGTEAFF
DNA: TGCAGCGTTGAACCCCAGGGGGGTACTGAAGCTTTCTTT

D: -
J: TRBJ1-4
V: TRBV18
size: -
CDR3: CASSSQGTTNEKLFF
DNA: TGTGCCAGCTCATCCCAAGGCACAACTAATGAAAAACTGTTTTTT

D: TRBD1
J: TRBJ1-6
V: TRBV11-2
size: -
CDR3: CASSLVGWDRVKNSPLHF
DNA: TGTGCCAGCAGCTTAGTTGGTTGGGACAGGGTCAAGAATTCACCCCTCCACTTT

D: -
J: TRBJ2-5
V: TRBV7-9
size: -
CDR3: CASSLVDGTYKETQYF
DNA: TGTGCCAGCAGCTTAGTTGACGGGACCTATAAAGAGACCCAGTACTTC

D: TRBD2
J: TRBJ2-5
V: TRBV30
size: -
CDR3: CAWSPGTSGSQTQYF
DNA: TGTGCCTGGAGTCCGGGGACTAGCGGGAGCCAGACCCAGTACTTC

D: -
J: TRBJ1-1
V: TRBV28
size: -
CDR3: CASRPATGTEAFF
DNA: TGTGCCAGCAGGCCGGCGACGGGGACTGAAGCTTTCTTT

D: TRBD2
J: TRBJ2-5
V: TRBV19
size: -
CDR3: CASRPQAGAQETQYF
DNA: TGTGCCAGTAGACCCCAAGCGGGAGCGCAAGAGACCCAGTACTTC

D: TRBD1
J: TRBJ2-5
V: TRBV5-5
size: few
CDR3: CASRWGQGDETQYF
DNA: TGTGCCAGCAGGTGGGGACAGGGGGATGAGACCCAGTACTTC

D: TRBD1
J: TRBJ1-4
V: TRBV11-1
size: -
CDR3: CASNRQGTNEKLFF
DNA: TGTGCCAGCAACCGACAGGGAACTAATGAAAAACTGTTTTTT

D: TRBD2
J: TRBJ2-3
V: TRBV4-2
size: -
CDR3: CASSQVSSGASTDTQYF
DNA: TGTGCCAGCAGCCAAGTGTCTAGCGGGGCTAGCACAGATACGCAGTATTTT

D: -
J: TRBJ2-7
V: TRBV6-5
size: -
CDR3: CASSYSRLSDEQYF
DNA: TGTGCCAGCAGTTACTCAAGGCTCTCTGACGAGCAGTACTTC

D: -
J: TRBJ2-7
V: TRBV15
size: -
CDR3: CATSRAVSLGPEQYF
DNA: TGTGCCACCAGCAGAGCCGTCTCGTTGGGGCCCGAGCAGTACTTC

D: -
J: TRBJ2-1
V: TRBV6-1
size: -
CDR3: CASSEVPGEQFF
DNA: TGTGCCAGCAGTGAAGTCCCGGGTGAGCAGTTCTTC

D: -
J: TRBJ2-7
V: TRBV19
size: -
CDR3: CASSIKANYEQYF
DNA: TGTGCCAGTAGTATAAAAGCTAACTACGAGCAGTACTTC

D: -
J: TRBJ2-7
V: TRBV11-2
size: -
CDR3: CASSFTGTYEQYF
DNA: TGTGCCAGCAGCTTTACAGGAACCTACGAGCAGTACTTC

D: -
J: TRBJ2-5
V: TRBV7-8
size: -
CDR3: CASSLARTSETQYF
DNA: TGTGCCAGCAGCTTAGCGCGGACATCAGAGACCCAGTACTTC

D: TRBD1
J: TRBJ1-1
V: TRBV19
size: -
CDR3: CASSTPGQGIKEAFF
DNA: TGTGCCAGTAGTACACCGGGACAGGGGATCAAGGAAGCTTTCTTT

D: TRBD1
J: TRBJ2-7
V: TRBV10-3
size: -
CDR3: CASTPGQGLSEQYF
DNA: TGTGCCAGCACTCCGGGACAGGGTTTAAGTGAGCAGTACTTC

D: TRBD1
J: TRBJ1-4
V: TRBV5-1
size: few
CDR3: CASSRGQGYDEKLFF
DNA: TGCGCCAGCAGCCGGGGACAGGGGTATGACGAAAAACTGTTTTTT

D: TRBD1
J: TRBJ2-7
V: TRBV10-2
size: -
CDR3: CASSDIRGRRYEQYF
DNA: TGCGCCAGCAGTGATATCAGGGGGCGCCGCTACGAGCAGTACTTC

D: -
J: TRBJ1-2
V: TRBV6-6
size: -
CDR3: CASSYGGGVYGYTF
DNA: TGTGCCAGCAGTTACGGTGGAGGCGTCTATGGCTACACCTTC

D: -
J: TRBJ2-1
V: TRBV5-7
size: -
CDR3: CASSLAWRRGYNEQFF
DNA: TGTGCCAGCAGCTTGGCTTGGCGGAGGGGGTACAATGAGCAGTTCTTC

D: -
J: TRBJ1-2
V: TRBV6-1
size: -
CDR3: CASSEARGDYTF
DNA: TGTGCCAGCAGTGAAGCTAGGGGTGACTACACCTTC

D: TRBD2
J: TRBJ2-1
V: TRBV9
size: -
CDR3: CASSQIAGGGNEQFF
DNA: TGTGCCAGCAGCCAAATAGCGGGAGGAGGCAATGAGCAGTTCTTC

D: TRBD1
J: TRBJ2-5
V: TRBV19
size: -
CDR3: CASRQGGGETQYF
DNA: TGTGCCAGTAGGCAAGGGGGCGGCGAGACCCAGTACTTC

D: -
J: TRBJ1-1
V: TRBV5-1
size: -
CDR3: CASSLTVNTEAFF
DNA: TGCGCCAGCAGCTTGACAGTGAACACTGAAGCTTTCTTT

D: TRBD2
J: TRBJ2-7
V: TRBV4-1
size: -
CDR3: CASSHGTTSGFPYEQYF
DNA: TGCGCCAGCAGCCACGGCACGACTAGCGGGTTTCCCTACGAGCAGTACTTC

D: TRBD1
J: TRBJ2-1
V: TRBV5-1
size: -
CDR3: CASSLGGGTGELYNEQFF
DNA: TGCGCCAGCAGCTTGGGAGGTGGGACAGGGGAATTATACAATGAGCAGTTCTTC

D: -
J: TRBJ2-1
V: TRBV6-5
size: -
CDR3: CASSYKEDYNEQFF
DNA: TGTGCCAGCAGTTATAAGGAGGACTACAATGAGCAGTTCTTC

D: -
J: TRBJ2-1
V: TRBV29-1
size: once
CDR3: CSVSPGTSYNEQFF
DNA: TGCAGCGTTAGCCCCGGGACTTCTTACAATGAGCAGTTCTTC

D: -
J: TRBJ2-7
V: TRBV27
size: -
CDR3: CASNGPVQQTYEQYF
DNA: TGTGCCAGCAACGGGCCGGTCCAGCAGACCTACGAGCAGTACTTC

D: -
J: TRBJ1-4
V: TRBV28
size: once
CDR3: CATMRGSNEKLFF
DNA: TGTGCCACCATGAGAGGGAGCAATGAAAAACTGTTTTTT

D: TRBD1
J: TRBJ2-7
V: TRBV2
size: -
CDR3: CASRGTGGYEQYF
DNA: TGTGCCAGCAGGGGGACAGGGGGGTACGAGCAGTACTTC

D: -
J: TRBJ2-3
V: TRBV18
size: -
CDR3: CASSLRGASTDTQYF
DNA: TGTGCCAGCTCACTGCGGGGTGCTAGCACAGATACGCAGTATTTT

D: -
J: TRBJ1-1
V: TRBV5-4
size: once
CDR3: CASSTQATEAFF
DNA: TGTGCCAGCAGCACACAGGCCACTGAAGCTTTCTTT

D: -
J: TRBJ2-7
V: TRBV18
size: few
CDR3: CASSPPGAVYEQYF
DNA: TGTGCCAGCTCACCACCGGGGGCCGTCTACGAGCAGTACTTC

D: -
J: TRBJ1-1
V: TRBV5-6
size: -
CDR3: CASSPLGTEAFF
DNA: TGTGCCAGCAGCCCCCTGGGGACTGAAGCTTTCTTT

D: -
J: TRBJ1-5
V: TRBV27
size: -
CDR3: CASSLYRVQPQHF
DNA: TGTGCCAGCAGTTTATACAGGGTTCAGCCCCAGCATTTT

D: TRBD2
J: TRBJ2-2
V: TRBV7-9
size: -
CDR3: CASSPKGSGRDRSGELFF
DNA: TGTGCCAGCAGCCCCAAAGGCAGCGGGAGAGATAGAAGCGGGGAGCTGTTTTTT